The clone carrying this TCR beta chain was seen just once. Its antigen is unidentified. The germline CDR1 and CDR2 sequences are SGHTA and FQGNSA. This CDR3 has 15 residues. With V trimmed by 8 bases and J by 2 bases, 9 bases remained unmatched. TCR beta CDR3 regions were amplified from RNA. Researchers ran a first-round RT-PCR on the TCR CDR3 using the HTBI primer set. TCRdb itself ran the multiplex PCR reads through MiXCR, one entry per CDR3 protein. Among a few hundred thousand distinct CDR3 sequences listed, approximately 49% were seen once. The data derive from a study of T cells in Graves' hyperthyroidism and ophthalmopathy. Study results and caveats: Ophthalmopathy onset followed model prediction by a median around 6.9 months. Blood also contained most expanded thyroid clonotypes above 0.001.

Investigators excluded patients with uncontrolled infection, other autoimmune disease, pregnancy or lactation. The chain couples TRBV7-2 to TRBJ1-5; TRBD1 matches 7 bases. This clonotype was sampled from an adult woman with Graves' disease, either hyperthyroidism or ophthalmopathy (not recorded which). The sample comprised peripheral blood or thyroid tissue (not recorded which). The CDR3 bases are TGTGCCAGCGCCTTACAGGGGATGCGCAATCAGCCCCAGCATTTT. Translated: CASALQGMRNQPQHF.